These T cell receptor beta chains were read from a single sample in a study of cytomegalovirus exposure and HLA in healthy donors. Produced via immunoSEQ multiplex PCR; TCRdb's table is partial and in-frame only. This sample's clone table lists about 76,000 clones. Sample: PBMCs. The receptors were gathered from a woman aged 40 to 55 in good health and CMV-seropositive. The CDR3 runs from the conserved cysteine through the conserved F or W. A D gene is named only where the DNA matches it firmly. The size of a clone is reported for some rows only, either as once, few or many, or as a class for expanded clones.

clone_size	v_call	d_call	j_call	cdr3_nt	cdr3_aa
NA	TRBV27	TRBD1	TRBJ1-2	TGTGCCAGCAGTTTCGGGACAGATTCTAACTATGGCTACACCTTC	CASSFGTDSNYGYTF
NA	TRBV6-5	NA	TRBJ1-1	TGTGCCAGCATCCAAAACACTGAAGCTTTCTTT	CASIQNTEAFF
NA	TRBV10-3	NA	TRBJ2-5	TGTGCCATCAGTGGGGGGGTTACAGAGACCCAGTACTTC	CAISGGVTETQYF
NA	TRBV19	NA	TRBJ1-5	TGTGCCAGTAGTATCGTCAGGGGAAAGTCTGCAAATCAGCCCCAGCATTTT	CASSIVRGKSANQPQHF
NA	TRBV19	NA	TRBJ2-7	TGTGCCAGTAGTACCCGTACTCGGGGTTACGAGCAGTACTTC	CASSTRTRGYEQYF
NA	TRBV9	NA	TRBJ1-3	TGTGCCAGCAGCGTACAGGGGTCTGGAAACACCATATATTTT	CASSVQGSGNTIYF
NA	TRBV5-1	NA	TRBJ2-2	TGCGCCAGCAGCCCCCATAGGACAACCGGGACCGGGGAGCTGTTTTTT	CASSPHRTTGTGELFF
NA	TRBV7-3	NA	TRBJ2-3	TGTGCCAGCAGCCCAGGGCGTTCAGATACGCAGTATTTT	CASSPGRSDTQYF
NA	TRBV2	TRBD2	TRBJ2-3	TGTGCCAGCAGTGTCCTAGCGGCTTTTAGCACAGATACGCAGTATTTT	CASSVLAAFSTDTQYF
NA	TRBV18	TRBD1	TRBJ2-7	TGTGCCAGCTCACCTCCAGGGGGAATCAGCTCCTACGAGCAGTACTTC	CASSPPGGISSYEQYF
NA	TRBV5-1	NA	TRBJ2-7	TGCGCCAGCAGCTTCCCGCCATCCAGCGAGCAGTACTTC	CASSFPPSSEQYF
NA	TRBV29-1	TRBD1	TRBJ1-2	TGCAGCGCACGGACAGGGGGCAACTATGGCTACACCTTC	CSARTGGNYGYTF
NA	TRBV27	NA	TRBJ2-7	TGTGCCAGCAGTTCTACATCTATTGAGGGCGAGCAGTACTTC	CASSSTSIEGEQYF
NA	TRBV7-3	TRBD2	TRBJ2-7	TGCGCCAGCAGCCCGACTAGCACATCATACGAGCAGTACTTC	CASSPTSTSYEQYF
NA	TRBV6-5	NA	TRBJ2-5	TGTGCCAGCAGTTACTCGCTATCTTCATCGCAGTACTTC	CASSYSLSSSQYF
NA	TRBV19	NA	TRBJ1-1	TGTGCCAGTACCCAAACAGGGTTTAAGGTGAACACTGAAGCTTTCTTT	CASTQTGFKVNTEAFF
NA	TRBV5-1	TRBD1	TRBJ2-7	TGCGCCAGCAGATGGGACAGGGCCTACGAGCAGTACTTC	CASRWDRAYEQYF
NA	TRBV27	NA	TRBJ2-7	TGTGCCAGCAGGGGGGGTGGGTCAAGCTCCTACGAGCAGTACTTC	CASRGGGSSSYEQYF
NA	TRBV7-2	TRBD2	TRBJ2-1	TGTGCCAGCAGCGGACTCTTAGCGGGGGGGGAGCAGTTCTTC	CASSGLLAGGEQFF
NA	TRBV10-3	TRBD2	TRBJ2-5	TGTGCCATCTGTCGGGAGGTGCAAGAGACCCAGTACTTC	CAICREVQETQYF
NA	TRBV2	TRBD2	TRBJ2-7	TGTGCCAGCAGCGGGAGGGCCTACGAGCAGTACTTC	CASSGRAYEQYF
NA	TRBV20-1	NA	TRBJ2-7	TGCAGTGCAACAAATACCTACGAGCAGTACTTC	CSATNTYEQYF
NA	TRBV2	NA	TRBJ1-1	TGTGCCAGCACCAAAGGGAGGAACACTGAAGCTTTCTTT	CASTKGRNTEAFF
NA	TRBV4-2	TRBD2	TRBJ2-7	TGTGCCAGCAGCCAGGAACTAGCGGGGGGGCCCTACGAGCAGTACTTC	CASSQELAGGPYEQYF
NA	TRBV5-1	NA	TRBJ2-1	TGCGCCAGCAGCTTGGACACCTCCTACAATGAGCAGTTCTTC	CASSLDTSYNEQFF
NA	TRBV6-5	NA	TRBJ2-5	TGTGCCAGCAGTTACGGCGGCCAAGAGACCCAGTACTTC	CASSYGGQETQYF
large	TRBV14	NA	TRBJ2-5	TGTGCCAGCAGCCAAGATACCGACAGGTGGGAGACCCAGTACTTC	CASSQDTDRWETQYF
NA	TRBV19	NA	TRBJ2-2	TGTGCCAGTAGAAAGGGAACAGGTAGTGACACCGGGGAGCTGTTTTTT	CASRKGTGSDTGELFF
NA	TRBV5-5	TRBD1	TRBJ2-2	TGTGCCAGCAGCTCACGGACAGGGGACACCGGGGAGCTGTTTTTT	CASSSRTGDTGELFF
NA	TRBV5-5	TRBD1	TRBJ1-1	TGTGCCAGCACCGGACAGGGGAACACTGAAGCTTTCTTT	CASTGQGNTEAFF
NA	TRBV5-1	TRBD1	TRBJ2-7	TGCGCCAGCAGCTTTGGGGGGGGTTCGGGACAGGGGGCTCGCGAGCAGTACTTC	CASSFGGGSGQGAREQYF
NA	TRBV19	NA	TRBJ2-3	TGTGCCAGTAGTGAAAGAGGGACGCAGTATTTT	CASSERGTQYF
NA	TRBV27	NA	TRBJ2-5	TGTGCCAGCAGCCTTGGGGCAGGCCTCCAGGAGACCCAGTACTTC	CASSLGAGLQETQYF
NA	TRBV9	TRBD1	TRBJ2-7	TGTGCCAGCAGCGCCTCTTACCGGGACAGGGGGCACGAGCAGTACTTC	CASSASYRDRGHEQYF
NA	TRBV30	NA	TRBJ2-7	TGTGCCTGGAGTGTCCAGGGCTCCTACGAGCAGTACTTC	CAWSVQGSYEQYF
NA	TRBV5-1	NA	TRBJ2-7	TGCGCCAGCAGCTTGGTTGGCAGTTCCTACGAGCAGTACTTC	CASSLVGSSYEQYF